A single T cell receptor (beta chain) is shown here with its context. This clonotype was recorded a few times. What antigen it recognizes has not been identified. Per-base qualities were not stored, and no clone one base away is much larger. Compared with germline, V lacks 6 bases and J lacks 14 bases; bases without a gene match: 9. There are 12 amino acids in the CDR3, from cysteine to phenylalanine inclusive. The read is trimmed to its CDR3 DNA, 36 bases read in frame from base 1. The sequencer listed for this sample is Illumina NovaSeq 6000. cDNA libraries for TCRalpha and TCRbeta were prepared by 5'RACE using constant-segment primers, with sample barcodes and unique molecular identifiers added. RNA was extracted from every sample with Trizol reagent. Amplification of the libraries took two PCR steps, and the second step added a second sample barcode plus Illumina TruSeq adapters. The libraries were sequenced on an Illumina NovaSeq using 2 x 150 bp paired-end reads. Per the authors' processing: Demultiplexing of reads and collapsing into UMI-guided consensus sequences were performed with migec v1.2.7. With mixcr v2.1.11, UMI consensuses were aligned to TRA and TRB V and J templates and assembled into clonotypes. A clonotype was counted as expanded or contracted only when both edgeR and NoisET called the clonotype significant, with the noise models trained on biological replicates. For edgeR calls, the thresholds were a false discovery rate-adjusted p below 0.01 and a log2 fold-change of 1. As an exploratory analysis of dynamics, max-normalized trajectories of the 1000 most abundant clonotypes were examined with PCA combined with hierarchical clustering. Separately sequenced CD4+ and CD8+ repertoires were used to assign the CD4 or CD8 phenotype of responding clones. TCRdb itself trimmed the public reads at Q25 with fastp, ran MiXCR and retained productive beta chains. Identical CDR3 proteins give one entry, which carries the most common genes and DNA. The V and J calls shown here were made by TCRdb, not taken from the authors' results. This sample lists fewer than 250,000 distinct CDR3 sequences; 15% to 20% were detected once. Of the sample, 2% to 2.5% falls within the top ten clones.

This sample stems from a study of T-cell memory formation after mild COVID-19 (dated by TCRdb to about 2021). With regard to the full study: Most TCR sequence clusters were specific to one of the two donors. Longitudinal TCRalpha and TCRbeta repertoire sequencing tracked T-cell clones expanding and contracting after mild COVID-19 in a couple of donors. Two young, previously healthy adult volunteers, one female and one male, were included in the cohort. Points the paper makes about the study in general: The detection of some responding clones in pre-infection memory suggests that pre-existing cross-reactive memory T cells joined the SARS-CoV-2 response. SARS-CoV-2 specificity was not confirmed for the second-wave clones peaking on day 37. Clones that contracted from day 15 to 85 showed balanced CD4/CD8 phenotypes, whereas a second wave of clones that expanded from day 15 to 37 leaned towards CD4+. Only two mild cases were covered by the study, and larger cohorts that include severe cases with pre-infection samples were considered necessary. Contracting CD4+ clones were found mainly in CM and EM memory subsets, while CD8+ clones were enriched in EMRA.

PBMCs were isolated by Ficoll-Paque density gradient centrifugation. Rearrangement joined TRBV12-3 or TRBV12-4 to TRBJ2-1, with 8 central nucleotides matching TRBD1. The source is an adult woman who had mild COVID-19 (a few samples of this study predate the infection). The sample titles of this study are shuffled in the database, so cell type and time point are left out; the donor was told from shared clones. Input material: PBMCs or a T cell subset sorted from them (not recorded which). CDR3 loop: CASSRTGTLEFF. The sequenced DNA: TGTGCCAGCAGCCGGACAGGGACCCTAGAGTTCTTC.